The 26 T cell receptor beta chains below all came from one sample that was sequenced in a study of Ad26.COV2.S vaccination and SARS-CoV-2 variants. The table came from immunoSEQ multiplex PCR; TCRdb's copy has only in-frame clones and leaves some out. The sample lists under 400,000 clones; roughly 84% were seen once. Treatment specified: roughly 19 received Ad26.COV2.S at low or high dose, single or two shots; about 5 received placebo; per-sample allocation not given. Specimens were obtained on day 63 following the first vaccine or placebo injection. The specimen comprised peripheral blood, sampled in a trial of Ad26.COV2.S vaccine versus placebo. Every receptor here comes from a person aged 18-65 years who received the Ad26.COV2.S COVID-19 vaccine or a placebo.

V usage is TRBV6-2 or TRBV6-3 and J usage is TRBJ2-5; perhaps TRBD2 as D (6 bases). The CDR3 sequence is 15 residues long. Trimming removed 2 bases from V and 4 bases from J, with 14 bases in between. Germline V lookup: CDR1 MNHEY, CDR2 SVGEGT. CDR3 sequence: CASSYGTGEAETQYF. DNA of the CDR3: TGTGCCAGCAGTTACGGGACGGGGGAGGCAGAGACCCAGTACTTC.

This chain connects TRBV6-5 to TRBJ2-2; 7 bases line up with TRBD2. The CDR3 sequence is 15 residues long. The J segment lost 5 bases and the V segment lost 7 bases, leaving 10 bases of the junction unmatched. The V gene's germline CDR1 is MNHEY and CDR2 SVGAGI. The DNA of the CDR3 is TGTGCCAGCACCTGGTTCCTAGCGGTGACCGGGGAGCTGTTTTTT. Translation: CASTWFLAVTGELFF.

V usage is TRBV5-6 and J usage is TRBJ1-1, with a tentative D call TRBD1 (5 bases). The CDR3 contains 14 residues. V was trimmed by 7 bases and J by 0 bases, leaving 13 bases between them. Germline V CDR1 and CDR2: SGHDT, YYEEEE. Written as DNA, the CDR3 is TGTGCCAGCGCCGGGGGGTTGGTGAACACTGAAGCTTTCTTT. It specifies CASAGGLVNTEAFF.

The chain is built from TRBV9 and TRBJ1-6; the D gene is possibly TRBD1 (5 bases). The CDR3 is 13 amino acids. The germline V gene encodes CDR1 SGDLS and CDR2 YYNGEE. Between the trimmed V and J ends, which lost 0 bases and 9 bases, there was a span of 7 bases. The CDR3 region is CASSVAGGSPLHF. The DNA of the CDR3 is TGTGCCAGCAGCGTAGCTGGGGGTTCACCCCTCCACTTT. Using reference TRBV9 and TRBJ1-6 for the parts outside the CDR3, the full variable domain is DSGVTQTPKHLITATGQRVTLRCSPRSGDLSVYWYQQSLDQGLQFLIQYYNGEERAKGNILERFSAQQFPDLHSELNLSSLELGDSALYFCASSVAGGSPLHFGNGTRLTVT.

V is TRBV19 and J is TRBJ1-5, with D perhaps matching TRBD1 (6 bases). Trimming removed 3 bases from V and 6 bases from J, with 12 bases in between. This CDR3 has 14 residues. Per the germline V gene, CDR1 is LNHDA and CDR2 is SQIVND (reference sequence). The DNA for the CDR3 is TGTGCCAGTAGTATTTTGGGGGGCGGTCAGCCCCAGCATTTT. Its protein product is CASSILGGGQPQHF.

J is TRBJ2-3 and V is TRBV19; D ambiguous. The germline CDR1 and CDR2 sequences are LNHDA and SQIVND (reference sequence). V shed 6 bases and J shed 1 base, with 11 bases lying between them. CDR3 length: 14 amino acids. The CDR3 region has the DNA TGTGCCAGTAGGCCTATTTCTGGCACAGATACGCAGTATTTT. Translation gives CASRPISGTDTQYF.

The V call is TRBV5-6, the J call TRBJ2-5; 7 bases map to TRBD1. Germline assignment: CDR1 SGHDT and CDR2 YYEEEE. The CDR3 has 17 residues. V shed 0 bases and J 2 bases; nucleotides not matched to a gene: 10. CDR3 loop: CASSLAAAGGNQETQYF. For the CDR3, the DNA is TGTGCCAGCAGCTTGGCGGCGGCAGGGGGAAATCAAGAGACCCAGTACTTC.

The V call is TRBV9, the J call TRBJ2-4; perhaps TRBD1 as D (6 bases). CDR3 length equals 16 residues. Looked up from germline, CDR1 is SGDLS and CDR2 is YYNGEE. Trimming pared 3 bases from V and 7 bases from J, leaving 20 bases between. The CDR3 spells CASSGTGPWDRNIQYF. CDR3 coding DNA: TGTGCCAGCAGCGGAACAGGGCCGTGGGATAGGAACATTCAGTACTTC.

The V call is TRBV29-1, the J call TRBJ1-2; possible D gene TRBD1, 6 bases. CDR3 length: 13 amino acids. The germline V gene encodes CDR1 SQVTM and CDR2 ANQGSEA. Trimming shortened V by 7 bases and J by 8 bases, and 20 bases separated the two germline ends. The CDR3 loop is CSATGTGSIGYTF. DNA for the CDR3: TGCAGCGCGACGGGAACAGGGAGTATCGGCTACACCTTC.

Worth noting for this clone: The identical CDR3 is also encoded by other nucleotide sequences in the sample. The CDR3 loop is CASSLGGVNTEAFF. Written as DNA, the CDR3 is TGTGCCAGCAGCTTAGGGGGTGTGAACACTGAAGCTTTCTTT. The chain joins TRBV7-3 to TRBJ1-1, with a possible D match to TRBD1 (5 bases). The V end lost 2 bases, the J end lost 0 bases, and 7 bases lay between the germline ends. Germline values: CDR1 SGHTA, CDR2 FQGTGA. The CDR3 contains 14 residues.

The chain is built from TRBV3-1 (or the pseudogene TRBV3-2) and TRBJ2-7; D uncertain. Trimming shortened V by 1 base and J by 1 base, and 8 bases separated the two germline ends. The germline V gene has CDR1 LGHDT and CDR2 YNNKEL (reference sequence). The CDR3 covers 14 residues. CDR3: CASSQVLGSYEQYF. The CDR3 nucleotides read TGTGCCAGCAGCCAAGTCTTAGGGTCCTACGAGCAGTACTTC.

The V and J genes are TRBV11-3 and TRBJ1-1; 11 positions agree with TRBD1. The J segment lost 4 bases and the V segment lost 5 bases, leaving 3 bases of the junction unmatched. The CDR3 length is 14 residues. Germline CDR1 is SGHNT and CDR2 is YENEEA. The CDR3 nucleotides are TGTGCCAGCAGCCCCGGACAGGGGGCCACTGAAGCTTTCTTT. This sequence encodes CASSPGQGATEAFF.

The CDR3 spells CASGLVQGSGNTIYF. In DNA, the CDR3 is TGTGCTAGTGGTTTGGTACAAGGCAGCGGGAACACCATATATTTT. The gene calls are TRBV12-5 and TRBJ1-3; D gene unclear. Germline CDR1 LGHNT, CDR2 FRNRAP. The length of the CDR3 is 15 residues. V was cut by 0 bases and J by 7 bases, with 13 bases left in between.

The sample holds one count of this clone. The chain joins TRBV30 to TRBJ2-7; D call uncertain. Germline CDR1 is GTSNPN and CDR2 is SVGIG (reference sequence). V lost 0 bases and J 5 bases, leaving 8 bases between the germline ends. This CDR3 is built from 12 residues. As DNA, the CDR3 is TGTGCCTGGAGTGTACTGGGGAACGAGCAGTACTTC. Its translation is CAWSVLGNEQYF.

The chain uses TRBV27 and TRBJ1-2; the D is unclear. Per the germline V gene, CDR1 is MNHEY and CDR2 is SMNVEV (reference sequence). Trimming left V 2 bases short and J 8 bases short, with 12 bases between. The length of the CDR3 is 13 residues. The CDR3 DNA sequence: TGTGCCAGCAGTTTAACGGTACTCGGGGGCTACACCTTC. It is translated as CASSLTVLGGYTF.

This chain links TRBV12-5 with TRBJ2-2; D possibly corresponds to TRBD2 (5 bases). This CDR3 contains 13 residues. V shed 6 bases and J shed 6 bases, with 11 bases lying between them. Per germline, CDR1 LGHNT and CDR2 FRNRAP. The CDR3 DNA follows: TGTGCTAGTGGCCGCGCGGGCGCCGGGGAGCTGTTTTTT. Translating gives CASGRAGAGELFF. Drawing the rest from reference TRBV12-5 and TRBJ2-2, the complete variable domain is DARVTQTPRHKVTEMGQEVTMRCQPILGHNTVFWYRQTMMQGLELLAYFRNRAPLDDSGMPKDRFSAEMPDATLATLKIQPSEPRDSAVYFCASGRAGAGELFFGEGSRLTVL.

The rearrangement uses TRBV7-2 and TRBJ1-3; tentative D call: TRBD1 (5 bases). CDR1 is SGHTA and CDR2 is FQGNSA in the germline V gene. The CDR3 is 16 amino acids. V was clipped by 5 bases and J by 3 bases, with 17 bases between them. The CDR3 region has the DNA TGTGCCAGCAGCCCCGGCGGCAGGGTGAATGGAAACACCATATATTTT. As protein: CASSPGGRVNGNTIYF.

This chain links TRBV30 with TRBJ1-1; no firm D call. The V and J ends lost 2 bases and 5 bases respectively, with 12 bases between them. Germline V gene data show CDR1 as GTSNPN and CDR2 as SVGIG (reference sequence). This CDR3 spans 13 amino acids. The CDR3 region is CAWSLVVNTEAFF. CDR3 DNA: TGTGCCTGGAGTTTGGTGGTTAATACTGAAGCTTTCTTT. Complete variable domain (other parts from reference TRBV30 and TRBJ1-1): SQTIHQWPATLVQPVGSPLSLECTVEGTSNPNLYWYRQAAGRGLQLLFYSVGIGQISSEVPQNLSASRPQDRQFILSSKKLLLSDSGFYLCAWSLVVNTEAFFGQGTRLTVV.

This chain connects TRBV6-2 or TRBV6-3 to TRBJ1-6; D is undetermined. The germline V gene encodes CDR1 MNHEY and CDR2 SVGEGT. V was clipped by 1 base and J by 9 bases, with 13 bases between them. This CDR3 comprises 15 residues. DNA for the CDR3: TGTGCCAGCAGTTACTATGCCCTGGGGAGTTCACCCCTCCACTTT. Protein product: CASSYYALGSSPLHF.

The chain links TRBV27 to TRBJ2-1, with 15 nucleotides matching TRBD2. J lost 3 bases, V lost 5 bases, and 11 bases had no gene match. CDR1 is MNHEY and CDR2 is SMNVEV in the germline V gene (reference sequence). The CDR3 length is 19 residues. CDR3 nucleotide sequence: TGTGCCAGCAGTCCCACGGGGACTAGCGGGGGGTTTATCTACAATGAGCAGTTCTTC. Translated: CASSPTGTSGGFIYNEQFF.

The chain links TRBV5-1 to TRBJ1-4; 8 bases match TRBD1. Germline V gives CDR1 SGHRS, CDR2 YFSETQ. Germline trimming cut 3 bases from V and 7 bases from J; bases unmatched to any gene: 14. The CDR3 runs to 17 residues. The CDR3 DNA reads as TGCGCCAGCAGCTGGGGAATTCAGGGGGCCGCTGGTGAAAAACTGTTTTTT. This codes for CASSWGIQGAAGEKLFF.

The chain couples TRBV27 to TRBJ2-3, with TRBD1 matching 7 bases. Germline V gives CDR1 MNHEY, CDR2 SMNVEV (reference sequence). V trimming: 3 bases; J trimming: 2 bases; junction bases outside the gene matches: 8. This CDR3 is 16 amino acids long. The CDR3 bases are TGTGCCAGCAGTTTTGCCTGGACAGGCCACACAGATACGCAGTATTTT. Protein product: CASSFAWTGHTDTQYF.

The chain uses TRBV27 and TRBJ2-2, with a weak D call TRBD1 (6 bases). Germline CDR1 and CDR2: MNHEY and SMNVEV (reference sequence). This CDR3 is 16 amino acids long. Trimming took 8 bases from V and 5 from J, leaving 21 bases between them. The CDR3 region is CASGVPPADSTGELFF. The CDR3 coding sequence is TGTGCCAGCGGGGTTCCCCCTGCGGACAGTACCGGGGAGCTGTTTTTT.

The DNA for the CDR3 is TGTGCCAGCAGTGTTAGCGATAGCGGTGTTGGGGCCAACGTCCTGACTTTC. Translated, it gives CASSVSDSGVGANVLTF. The chain links TRBV2 to TRBJ2-6; TRBD2 is a possible D gene (6 bases). This CDR3 spans 17 amino acids. Trimming took off 4 bases at V and 3 bases at J, with 16 bases between the two ends. The germline gives CDR1 SNHLY, CDR2 FYNNEI.

The rearrangement links TRBV10-3 to TRBJ2-7; 11 positions agree with TRBD1. The CDR3 has 16 residues. With 6 bases clipped from V and 1 base from J, the junction kept 8 bases outside the gene matches. Germline lookup yields CDR1 ENHRY and CDR2 SYGVKD. Written as DNA, the CDR3 is TGTGCCATCAGGCCCGGGACAGGGGGTACATCCTACGAGCAGTACTTC. Its translation: CAIRPGTGGTSYEQYF.

V and J are TRBV6-5 and TRBJ1-4; D uncertain. The CDR3 is 14 amino acids. CDR1 is MNHEY, CDR2 SVGAGI, per germline. Trimming took off 3 bases at V and 8 bases at J, with 13 bases between the two ends. CDR3 residues: CASSYRPLREKLFF. CDR3 nucleotides: TGTGCCAGCAGTTATAGGCCTCTAAGGGAAAAACTGTTTTTT.